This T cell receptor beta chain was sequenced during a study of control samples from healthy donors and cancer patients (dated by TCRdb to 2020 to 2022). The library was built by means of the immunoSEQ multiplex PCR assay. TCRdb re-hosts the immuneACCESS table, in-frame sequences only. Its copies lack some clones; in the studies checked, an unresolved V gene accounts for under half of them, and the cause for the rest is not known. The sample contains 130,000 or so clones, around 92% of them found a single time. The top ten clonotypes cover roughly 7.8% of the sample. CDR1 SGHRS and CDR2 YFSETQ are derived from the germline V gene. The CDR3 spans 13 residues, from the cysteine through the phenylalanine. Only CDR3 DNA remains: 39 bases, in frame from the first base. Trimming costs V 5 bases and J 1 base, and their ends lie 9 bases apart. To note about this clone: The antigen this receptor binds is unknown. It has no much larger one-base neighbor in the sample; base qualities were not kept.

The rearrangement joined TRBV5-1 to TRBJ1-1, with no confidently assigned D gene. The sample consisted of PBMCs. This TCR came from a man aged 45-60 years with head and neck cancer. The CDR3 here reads CASREIPNTEAFF. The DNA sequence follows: TGCGCCAGCAGAGAGATCCCGAACACTGAAGCTTTCTTT. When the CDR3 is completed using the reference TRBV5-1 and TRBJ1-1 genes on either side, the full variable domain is KAGVTQTPRYLIKTRGQQVTLSCSPISGHRSVSWYQQTPGQGLQFLFEYFSETQRNKGNFPGRFSGRQFSNSRSEMNVSTLELGDSALYLCASREIPNTEAFFGQGTRLTVV.